Here is one T cell receptor (beta chain) with its context. This sample stems from a study of monozygotic twins with inflammatory bowel disease. TCRdb reworked the 5' RACE reads into one entry per CDR3 protein, no DNA. The sample data list 200,000 to 250,000 distinct CDR3 sequences. Sequencing was performed on blood. The receptor's source is a human donor with ulcerative colitis or Crohn's disease, or a healthy co-twin of an affected twin (not recorded which).

The CDR3 region is CASSPGTSWAKNIQYF. This rearrangement joins TRBV7-2 to TRBJ2-4; TCRdb's D call, TRBD2, is unchecked because there is no DNA. Germline CDR1 reads SGHTA; CDR2 reads FQGNSA. This CDR3 is 16 amino acids long.